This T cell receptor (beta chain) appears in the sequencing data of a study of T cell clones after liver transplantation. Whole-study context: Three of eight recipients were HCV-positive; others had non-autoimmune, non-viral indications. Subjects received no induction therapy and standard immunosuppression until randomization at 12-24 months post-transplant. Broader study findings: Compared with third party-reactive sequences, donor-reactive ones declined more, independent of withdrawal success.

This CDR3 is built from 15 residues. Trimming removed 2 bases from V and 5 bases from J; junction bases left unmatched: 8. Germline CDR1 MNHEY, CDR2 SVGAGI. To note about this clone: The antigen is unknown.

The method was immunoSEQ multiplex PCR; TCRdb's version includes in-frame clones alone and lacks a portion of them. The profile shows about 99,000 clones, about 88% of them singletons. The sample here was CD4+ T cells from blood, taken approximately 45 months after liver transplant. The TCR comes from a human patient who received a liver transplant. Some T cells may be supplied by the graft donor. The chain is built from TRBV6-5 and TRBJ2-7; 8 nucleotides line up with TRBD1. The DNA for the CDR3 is TGTGCCAGCAGTTACATCCAGACAGGGGTGAACGAGCAGTACTTC. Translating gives CASSYIQTGVNEQYF.